This T cell receptor beta chain was profiled in a study of T-cell memory formation after mild COVID-19. V dropped 6 bases and J dropped 1; count of bases not matched to a gene: 8. The CDR3 totals 16 residues. The germline V gene has CDR1 ENHRY and CDR2 SYGVKD. TCRdb reanalysed the 5' RACE reads using MiXCR and keeps one entry per CDR3 protein. The sample has approximately 390,000 distinct CDR3 sequences; about a sixth are singletons. The gene calls are TRBV10-3 and TRBJ2-2; TRBD1 aligns across 7 bases. This receptor was taken from a man aged 18 to 29 who had mild COVID-19 (a few samples of this study predate the infection). Cell type and time point are not known. Material: PBMCs or a T cell subset sorted from them (not recorded which). The CDR3 protein is CAIRIGAGGNTGELFF. The DNA of the CDR3 is TGTGCCATCAGGATTGGAGCAGGGGGGAACACCGGGGAGCTGTTTTTT.